This is a list of T cell receptor beta chains from one sample in a study of T cells in Graves' hyperthyroidism and ophthalmopathy. TCRdb re-called the multiplex PCR reads with MiXCR, one entry per CDR3 protein. The sample has some 210,000 distinct CDR3 sequences; approximately 17% are singletons. Sequencing was carried out using blood. These receptors came from a man between 50 and 59 years old with Graves' hyperthyroidism. Both conserved end residues are part of each CDR3. The D gene is left open where the match is weak. Clone size is stated in some rows and not others, as once, few, many or a class when expanded.

d_gene	v_gene	abundance	j_gene	CDR3nt	CDR3aa
-	TRBV20-1	few	TRBJ2-1	TGCAGTGCTAGATTTGCTTCCTACAATGAGCAGTTCTTC	CSARFASYNEQFF
-	TRBV6-1	-	TRBJ2-7	TGTGCCAGCAGCCGTGGGGCAGGGAGGACCTACGAGCAGTACTTC	CASSRGAGRTYEQYF
-	TRBV7-2	many	TRBJ2-7	TGTGCCAGCAGCCCAACCAGGCAGGTAGTGGTCGAGCAGTACTTC	CASSPTRQVVVEQYF
-	TRBV20-1	many	TRBJ2-5	TGCAGCGGAAAACCTGGGGAGACCCAGTACTTC	CSGKPGETQYF
-	TRBV7-9	few	TRBJ2-1	TGTGCCAGCAGCTTAATAAACCAGGATGAGCAGTTCTTC	CASSLINQDEQFF
TRBD2	TRBV19	-	TRBJ2-1	TGTGCCAGTAGTATTGGGTCTAGCGGGACCTACAATGAGCAGTTCTTC	CASSIGSSGTYNEQFF
TRBD2	TRBV11-2	many	TRBJ2-1	TGTGCCAGCAGCCCGGGGGGGGAGTACTACAATGAGCAGTTCTTC	CASSPGGEYYNEQFF
-	TRBV6-5	-	TRBJ2-2	TGTGCCAGCAGTTACTTGTCGGACCGAGTGGGCGGGGAGCTGTTTTTT	CASSYLSDRVGGELFF
TRBD1	TRBV5-1	-	TRBJ1-3	TGCGCCAGCAGCCCCCGGGGACAGGGCTCTGGAAACACCATATATTTT	CASSPRGQGSGNTIYF
-	TRBV27	many	TRBJ2-3	TGTGCCAGCAGTCTCTATAGGGGCACAGATACGCAGTATTTT	CASSLYRGTDTQYF
-	TRBV11-3	many	TRBJ2-1	TGTGCCAGCAGCGGCTATTCTGCGACCAATGAGCAGTTCTTC	CASSGYSATNEQFF
-	TRBV7-9	few	TRBJ2-2	TGTGCCAGCAGGCCCAGCCTGGCGAACACCGGGGAGCTGTTTTTT	CASRPSLANTGELFF
-	TRBV7-8	many	TRBJ2-5	TGTGCCAGCAGCCAATATGGGGTAGGGGAGGTAGGACAAGAGACCCAGTACTTC	CASSQYGVGEVGQETQYF
TRBD2	TRBV19	-	TRBJ2-7	TGTGCCAGTAGCCGGGACTATCTTCGGGAGCAGTACTTC	CASSRDYLREQYF
TRBD1	TRBV29-1	few	TRBJ2-7	TGCAGCGTTGGAGGACGTGGGACAGGGAGCGAGCAGTACTTC	CSVGGRGTGSEQYF
TRBD2	TRBV7-6	-	TRBJ2-3	TGTGCCAGCAGCTTTTCCGTTGCGGGAGGGAGCACAGATACGCAGTATTTT	CASSFSVAGGSTDTQYF
TRBD1	TRBV27	-	TRBJ1-1	TGTGCCAGCAGTAAGGGACAGTTCACTGAAGCTTTCTTT	CASSKGQFTEAFF
-	TRBV27	many	TRBJ1-1	TGTGCCAGCAGTTTCAGGCTAGGGACTGAAGCTTTCTTT	CASSFRLGTEAFF
TRBD2	TRBV18	-	TRBJ2-1	TGTGCCAGCTCACCGCCAAGGACTAGCGGGAGGTCTGTTTACAATGAGCAGTTCTTC	CASSPPRTSGRSVYNEQFF
-	TRBV20-1	-	TRBJ2-2	TGCAGTGCTGGGAAACAGTTCGGGGAGCTGTTTTTT	CSAGKQFGELFF
TRBD2	TRBV20-1	many	TRBJ2-7	TGCAGTGCTAGTAGACTAGCGGGTTGGAACGAGTACGAGCAGTACTTC	CSASRLAGWNEYEQYF
TRBD2	TRBV28	-	TRBJ2-7	TGTGCCAGCAGTCCAGCGGGGGGAAATAGTGAGCAGTACTTC	CASSPAGGNSEQYF
-	TRBV19	-	TRBJ2-5	TGTGCCAGTAGAGATACAGGAGTACAAGAGACCCAGTACTTC	CASRDTGVQETQYF
-	TRBV5-1	few	TRBJ2-7	TGCGCCAGCAGCTTGAGGACCAACTACGAGCAGTACTTC	CASSLRTNYEQYF
-	TRBV3-1	many	TRBJ1-2	TGTGCCAGCAGCCAAGGGGGACAAAACTATGGCTACACCTTC	CASSQGGQNYGYTF
-	TRBV5-1	once	TRBJ1-3	TGCGCCAGCAGCGAGCAGAGTGGAAACACCATATATTTT	CASSEQSGNTIYF
-	TRBV5-1	-	TRBJ2-7	TGCGCCAGCAGCTTGCAGTCAGGGGGGTTAGAGCAGTACTTC	CASSLQSGGLEQYF
TRBD2	TRBV6-9	-	TRBJ2-7	TGTGCCAGCAGTTACGTTCTAGCGGGAGCAGGCGAGCAGTACTTC	CASSYVLAGAGEQYF
-	TRBV10-2	many	TRBJ1-1	TGCGCCAGCAGGGCGACAGGGAACACTGAAGCTTTCTTT	CASRATGNTEAFF
-	TRBV29-1	many	TRBJ2-5	TGCAGTCCACGTGGGCAGGGGAAAGAGACCCAGTACTTC	CSPRGQGKETQYF
TRBD1	TRBV4-1	-	TRBJ1-2	TGCGCCAGCAGCCCCGAGAAAAGGACAGGCGGCTACACCTTC	CASSPEKRTGGYTF
-	TRBV27	many	TRBJ2-7	TGTGCCAGCAGTTTATCAGGGGGGCATTTCCACGAGCAGTACTTC	CASSLSGGHFHEQYF
TRBD1	TRBV20-1	-	TRBJ2-4	TGCAGTGCTATGACAGGGAGCTTCAAAAACATTCAGTACTTC	CSAMTGSFKNIQYF
-	TRBV12-3/TRBV12-4	-	TRBJ1-2	TGTGCCAGCAGTTTCCTTGGCCGAGGCGGCTACACCTTC	CASSFLGRGGYTF
TRBD2	TRBV7-9	many	TRBJ2-1	TGTGCCAGCAGCTCGACCTCCGGGACTAGCGGGAGAAGCCGTTACAATGAGCAGTTCTTC	CASSSTSGTSGRSRYNEQFF
-	TRBV20-1	many	TRBJ2-1	TGCAGTGCTCTGGCTGGGCGGAGGGGGTTCTCCTACAATGAGCAGTTCTTC	CSALAGRRGFSYNEQFF
TRBD2	TRBV7-7	many	TRBJ2-7	TGTGCTAGCAGCCCCGGGGCGGGAGCAGGCTACGAGCAGTACTTC	CASSPGAGAGYEQYF
TRBD1	TRBV4-2	-	TRBJ1-5	TGTGCCAGCAGCCAAGACCCCCCGACAGGGGATCAGCCCCAGCATTTT	CASSQDPPTGDQPQHF
TRBD2	TRBV4-2	many	TRBJ2-3	TGTGCCAGCCTGGCGGTAGCGGGAGGTGATACGCAGTATTTT	CASLAVAGGDTQYF
-	TRBV10-3	-	TRBJ2-7	TGTGCCACCCGTGAGTCGGGGTCCGAGCAGTACTTC	CATRESGSEQYF